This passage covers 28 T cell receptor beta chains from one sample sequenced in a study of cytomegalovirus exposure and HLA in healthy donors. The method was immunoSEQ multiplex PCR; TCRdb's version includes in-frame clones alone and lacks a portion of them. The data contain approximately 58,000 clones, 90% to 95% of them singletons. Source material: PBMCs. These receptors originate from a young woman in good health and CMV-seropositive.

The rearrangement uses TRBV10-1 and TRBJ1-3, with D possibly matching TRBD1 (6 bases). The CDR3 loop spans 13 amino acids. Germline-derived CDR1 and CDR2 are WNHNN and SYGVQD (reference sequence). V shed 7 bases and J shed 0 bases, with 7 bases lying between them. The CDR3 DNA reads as TGCGCCAGCACGGACAGCTCTGGAAACACCATATATTTT. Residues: CASTDSSGNTIYF.

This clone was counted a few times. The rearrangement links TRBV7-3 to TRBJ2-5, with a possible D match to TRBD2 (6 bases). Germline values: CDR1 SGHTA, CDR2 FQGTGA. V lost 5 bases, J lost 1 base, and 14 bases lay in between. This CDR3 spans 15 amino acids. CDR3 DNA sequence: TGTGCCAGCAGCCCCTTAGGAGCGGGCCAAGAGACCCAGTACTTC. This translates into CASSPLGAGQETQYF.

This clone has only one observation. The DNA for the CDR3 is TGTGCCACCAGCAGAGCAAGAGTCGTGAACACTGAAGCTTTCTTT. It specifies CATSRARVVNTEAFF. The chain is built from TRBV15 and TRBJ1-1; D gene ambiguous. CDR3 length: 15 amino acids. V lost 1 base and J lost 0, with 9 bases in between. From germline, CDR1 is LNHNV and CDR2 YYDKDF (reference sequence).

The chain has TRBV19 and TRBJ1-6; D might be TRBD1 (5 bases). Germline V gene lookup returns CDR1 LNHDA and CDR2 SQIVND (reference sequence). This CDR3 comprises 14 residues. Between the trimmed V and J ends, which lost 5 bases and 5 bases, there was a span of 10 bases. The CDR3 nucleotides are TGTGCCAGTAGTGGAGCGACAGATAATTCACCCCTCCACTTT. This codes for CASSGATDNSPLHF.

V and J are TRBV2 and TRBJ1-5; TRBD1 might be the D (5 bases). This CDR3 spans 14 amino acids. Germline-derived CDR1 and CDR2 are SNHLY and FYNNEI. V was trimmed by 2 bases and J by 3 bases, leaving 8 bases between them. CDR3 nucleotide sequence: TGTGCCAGCAGTGAATTGGGACTCAATCAGCCCCAGCATTTT. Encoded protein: CASSELGLNQPQHF.

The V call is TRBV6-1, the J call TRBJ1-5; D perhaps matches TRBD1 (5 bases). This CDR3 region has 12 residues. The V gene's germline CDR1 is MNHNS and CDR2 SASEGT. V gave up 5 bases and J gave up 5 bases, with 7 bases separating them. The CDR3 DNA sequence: TGTGCCAGCAGTTCCAGGGATCAGCCCCAGCATTTT. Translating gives CASSSRDQPQHF.

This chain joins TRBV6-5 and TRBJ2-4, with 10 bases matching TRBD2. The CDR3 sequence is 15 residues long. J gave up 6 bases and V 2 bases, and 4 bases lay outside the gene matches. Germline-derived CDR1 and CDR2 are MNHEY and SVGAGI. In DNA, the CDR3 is TGTGCCAGCAGTTACGGTAGCGGGGGGCTAAACATTCAGTACTTC. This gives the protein CASSYGSGGLNIQYF.

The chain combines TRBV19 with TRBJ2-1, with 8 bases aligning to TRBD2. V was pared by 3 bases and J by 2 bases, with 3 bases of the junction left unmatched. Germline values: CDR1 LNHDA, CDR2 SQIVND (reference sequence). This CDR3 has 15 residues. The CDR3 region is CASSMGLGAYNEQFF. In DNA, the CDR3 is TGTGCCAGTAGTATGGGACTAGGCGCCTACAATGAGCAGTTCTTC.

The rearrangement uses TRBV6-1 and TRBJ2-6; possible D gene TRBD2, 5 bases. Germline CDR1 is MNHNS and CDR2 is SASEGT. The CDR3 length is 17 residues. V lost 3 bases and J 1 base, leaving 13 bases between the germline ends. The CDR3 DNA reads TGTGCCAGCAGTGACCTTCACGGACTTTCTGGGGCCAACGTCCTGACTTTC. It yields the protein CASSDLHGLSGANVLTF.

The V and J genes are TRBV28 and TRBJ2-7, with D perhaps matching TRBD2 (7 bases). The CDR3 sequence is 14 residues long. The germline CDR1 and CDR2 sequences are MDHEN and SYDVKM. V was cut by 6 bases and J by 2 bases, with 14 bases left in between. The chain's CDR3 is CASSPGGGTYEQYF. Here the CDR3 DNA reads TGTGCCAGCAGCCCTGGGGGGGGCACCTACGAGCAGTACTTC.

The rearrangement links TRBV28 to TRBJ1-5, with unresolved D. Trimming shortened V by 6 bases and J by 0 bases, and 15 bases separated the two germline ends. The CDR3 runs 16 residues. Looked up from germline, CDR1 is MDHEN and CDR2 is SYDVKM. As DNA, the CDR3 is TGTGCCAGCAGACCTTACGGTGCCTATAGCAATCAGCCCCAGCATTTT. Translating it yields CASRPYGAYSNQPQHF.

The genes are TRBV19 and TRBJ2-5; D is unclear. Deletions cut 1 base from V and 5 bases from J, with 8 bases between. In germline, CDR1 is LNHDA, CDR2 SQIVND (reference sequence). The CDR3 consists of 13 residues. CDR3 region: CASSIGSYETQYF. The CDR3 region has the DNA TGTGCCAGTAGTATAGGATCCTATGAGACCCAGTACTTC.

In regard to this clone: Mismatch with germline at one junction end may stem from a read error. The CDR3 here is CASSEGAGSDTEAFF. CDR3 nucleotides: TGTGCCAGCAGCGAAGGGGCAGGTTCAGACACTGAAGCTTTCTTT. The chain links TRBV6-1 to TRBJ1-1; D possibly corresponds to TRBD1 (5 bases). The CDR3 totals 15 residues. In germline, CDR1 is MNHNS, CDR2 SASEGT.

CDR3: CASSLGGLLAYNSPLHF. In nucleotides, the CDR3 is TGTGCCAGCAGCTTGGGGGGGCTGTTGGCCTATAATTCACCCCTCCACTTT. The J gene is TRBJ1-6, the V gene TRBV5-4, with TRBD1 as a possible D gene (6 bases). Trimming took 0 bases from V and 2 from J, leaving 12 bases between them. The CDR3 is made up of 17 amino acids. Looked up from germline, CDR1 is SGHNT and CDR2 is YYREEE (reference sequence).

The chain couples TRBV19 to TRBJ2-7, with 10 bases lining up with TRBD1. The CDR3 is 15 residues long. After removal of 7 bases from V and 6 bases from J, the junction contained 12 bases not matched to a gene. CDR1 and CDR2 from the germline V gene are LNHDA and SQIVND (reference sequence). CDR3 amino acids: CASTKTGTGASEQYF. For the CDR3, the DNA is TGTGCCAGTACCAAAACCGGGACAGGGGCTAGCGAGCAGTACTTC.

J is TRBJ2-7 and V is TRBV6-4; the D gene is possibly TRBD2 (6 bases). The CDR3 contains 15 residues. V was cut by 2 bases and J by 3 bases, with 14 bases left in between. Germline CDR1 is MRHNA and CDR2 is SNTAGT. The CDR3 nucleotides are TGTGCCAGCAGTGACAGTGCGGGACTCGGCTACGAGCAGTACTTC. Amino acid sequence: CASSDSAGLGYEQYF.

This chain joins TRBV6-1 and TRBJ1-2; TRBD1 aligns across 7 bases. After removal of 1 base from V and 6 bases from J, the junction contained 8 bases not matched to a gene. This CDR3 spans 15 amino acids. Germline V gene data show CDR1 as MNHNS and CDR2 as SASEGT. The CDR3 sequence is CASSEGGGGSDGYTF. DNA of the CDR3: TGTGCCAGCAGTGAAGGAGGGGGCGGTTCGGATGGCTACACCTTC.

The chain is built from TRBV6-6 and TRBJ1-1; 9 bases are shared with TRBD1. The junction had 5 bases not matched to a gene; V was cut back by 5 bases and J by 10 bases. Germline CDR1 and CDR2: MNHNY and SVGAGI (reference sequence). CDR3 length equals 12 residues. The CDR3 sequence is CASSPDRGRAFF. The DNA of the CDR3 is TGTGCCAGCAGTCCGGACAGGGGTCGAGCTTTCTTT.

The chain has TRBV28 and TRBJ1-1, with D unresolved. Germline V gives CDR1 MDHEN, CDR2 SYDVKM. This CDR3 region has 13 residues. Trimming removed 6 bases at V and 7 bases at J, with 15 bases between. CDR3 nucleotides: TGTGCCAGCAGGTCGCCAGGAGGAAGTGAAGCTTTCTTT. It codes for CASRSPGGSEAFF.

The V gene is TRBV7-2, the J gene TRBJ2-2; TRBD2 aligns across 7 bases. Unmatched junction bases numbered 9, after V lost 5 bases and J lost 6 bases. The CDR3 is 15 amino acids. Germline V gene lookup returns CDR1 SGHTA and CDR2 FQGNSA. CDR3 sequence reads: CASSRRGGLAGELFF. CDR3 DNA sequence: TGTGCCAGCAGCCGGAGAGGAGGACTAGCCGGGGAGCTGTTTTTT.

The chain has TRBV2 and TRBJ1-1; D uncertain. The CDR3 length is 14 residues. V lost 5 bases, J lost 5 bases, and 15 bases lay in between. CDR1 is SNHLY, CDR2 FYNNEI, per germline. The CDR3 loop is CASSQVEGWTEAFF. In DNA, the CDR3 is TGTGCCAGCAGTCAGGTAGAGGGTTGGACTGAAGCTTTCTTT.

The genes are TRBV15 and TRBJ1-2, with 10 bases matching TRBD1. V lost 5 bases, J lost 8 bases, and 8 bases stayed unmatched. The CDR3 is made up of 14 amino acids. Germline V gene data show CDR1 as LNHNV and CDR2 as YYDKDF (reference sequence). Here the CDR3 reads CATSGATGGLGYTF. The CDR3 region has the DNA TGTGCCACCAGCGGAGCGACAGGGGGCTTGGGCTACACCTTC.

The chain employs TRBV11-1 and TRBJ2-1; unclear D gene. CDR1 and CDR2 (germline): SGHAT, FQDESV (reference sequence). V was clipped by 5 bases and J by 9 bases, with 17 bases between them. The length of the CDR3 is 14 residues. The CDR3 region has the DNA TGTGCCAGCAGCACCCTTGAAGACATCGGTGAGCAGTTCTTC. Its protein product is CASSTLEDIGEQFF.

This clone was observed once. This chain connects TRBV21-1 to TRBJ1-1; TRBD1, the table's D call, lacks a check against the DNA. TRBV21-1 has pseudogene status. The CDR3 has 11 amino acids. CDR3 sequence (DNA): TGTGCCAGCAATTCAAACACTGAAGCTTTCTTT. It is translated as CASNSNTEAFF.

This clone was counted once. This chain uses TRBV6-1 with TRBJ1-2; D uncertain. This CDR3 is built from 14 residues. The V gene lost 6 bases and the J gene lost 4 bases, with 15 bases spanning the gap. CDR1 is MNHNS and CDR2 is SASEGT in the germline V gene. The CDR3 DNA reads TGTGCCAGCAGGGAGTTCGGGATGGGCTATGGCTACACCTTC. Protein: CASREFGMGYGYTF.

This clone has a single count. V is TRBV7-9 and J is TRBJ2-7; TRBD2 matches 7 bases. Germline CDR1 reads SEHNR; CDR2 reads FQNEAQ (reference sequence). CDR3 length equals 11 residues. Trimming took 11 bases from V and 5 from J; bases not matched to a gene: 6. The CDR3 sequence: CAGGGSNEQYF. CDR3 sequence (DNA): TGTGCCGGGGGAGGGTCTAACGAGCAGTACTTC.

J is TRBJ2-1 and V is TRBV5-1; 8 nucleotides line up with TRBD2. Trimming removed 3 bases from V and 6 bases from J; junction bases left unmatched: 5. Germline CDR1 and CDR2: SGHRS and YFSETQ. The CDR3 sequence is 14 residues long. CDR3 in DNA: TGCGCCAGCAGCTATAGCGGGAAGGTCAATGAGCAGTTCTTC. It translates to CASSYSGKVNEQFF.

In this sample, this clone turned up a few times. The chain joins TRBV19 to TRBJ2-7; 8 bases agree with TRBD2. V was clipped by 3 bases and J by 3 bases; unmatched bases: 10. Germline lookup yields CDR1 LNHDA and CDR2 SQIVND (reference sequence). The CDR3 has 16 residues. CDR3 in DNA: TGTGCCAGTAGTATCACAGCTAGCGGGTTTTACTACGAGCAGTACTTC. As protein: CASSITASGFYYEQYF. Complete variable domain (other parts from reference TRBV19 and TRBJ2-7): DGGITQSPKYLFRKEGQNVTLSCEQNLNHDAMYWYRQDPGQGLRLIYYSQIVNDFQKGDIAEGYSVSREKKESFPLTVTSAQKNPTAFYLCASSITASGFYYEQYFGPGTRLTVT.